Sequencing of this T cell receptor beta chain was carried out in a study of cytomegalovirus exposure and HLA in healthy donors. This clone was seen only once. The antigen remains unidentified. Germline CDR1 MNHNY, CDR2 SVGAGI (reference sequence). The CDR3 is 16 residues long. The V end was cut by 0 bases, the J end by 1 base, with 13 bases between. Overall study findings and caveats: V- and J-gene trimming in TCR beta was tied to a missense DCLRE1C variant by an analysis performed later. TRBV6-2, TRBV6-3 and some other V segments were excluded as indistinguishable.

A multiplex PCR was run with 60 Vbeta primers and 13 Jbeta primers. Measured with immunoSEQ multiplex PCR; TCRdb has only the in-frame clones, and not every one. The profile covers around 100,000 clones, with roughly 79% appearing a single time and about 4.1% taken by the ten largest. Material for sequencing was PBMCs. The clonotype comes from a man aged 45-65 years in good health and CMV-seropositive. The chain links TRBV6-6 to TRBJ2-7; maybe TRBD2 (6 bases). This CDR3 is CASSYSSASVSYEQYF. The CDR3 DNA follows: TGTGCCAGCAGTTACTCATCGGCTAGCGTTTCCTACGAGCAGTACTTC.